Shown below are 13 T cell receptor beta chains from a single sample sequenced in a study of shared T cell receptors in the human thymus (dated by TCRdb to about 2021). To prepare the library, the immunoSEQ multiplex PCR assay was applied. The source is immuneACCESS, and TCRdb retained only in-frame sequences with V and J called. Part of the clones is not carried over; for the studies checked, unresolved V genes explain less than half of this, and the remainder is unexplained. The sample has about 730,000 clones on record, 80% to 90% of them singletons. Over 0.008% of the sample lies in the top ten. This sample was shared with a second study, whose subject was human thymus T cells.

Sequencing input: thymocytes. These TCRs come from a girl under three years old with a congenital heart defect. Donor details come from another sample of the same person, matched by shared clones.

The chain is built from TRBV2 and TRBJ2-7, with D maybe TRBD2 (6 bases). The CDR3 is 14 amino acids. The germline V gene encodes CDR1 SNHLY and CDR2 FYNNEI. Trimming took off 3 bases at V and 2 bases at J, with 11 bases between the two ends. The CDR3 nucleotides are TGTGCCAGCAGTGACCGGGACTCCCCCTACGAGCAGTACTTC. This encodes CASSDRDSPYEQYF.

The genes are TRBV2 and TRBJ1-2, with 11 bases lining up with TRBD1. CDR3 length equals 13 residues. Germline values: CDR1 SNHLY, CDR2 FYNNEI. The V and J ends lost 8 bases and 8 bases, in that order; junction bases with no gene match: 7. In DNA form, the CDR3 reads TGTGCCAGCTTTGGACAGGGGGCAGGAGGCTACACCTTC. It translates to CASFGQGAGGYTF.

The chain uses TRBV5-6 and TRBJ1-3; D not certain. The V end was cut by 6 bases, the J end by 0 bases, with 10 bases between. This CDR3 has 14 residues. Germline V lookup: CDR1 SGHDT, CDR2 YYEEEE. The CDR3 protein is CASNGFSSGNTIYF. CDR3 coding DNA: TGTGCCAGCAACGGGTTCAGCTCTGGAAACACCATATATTTT.

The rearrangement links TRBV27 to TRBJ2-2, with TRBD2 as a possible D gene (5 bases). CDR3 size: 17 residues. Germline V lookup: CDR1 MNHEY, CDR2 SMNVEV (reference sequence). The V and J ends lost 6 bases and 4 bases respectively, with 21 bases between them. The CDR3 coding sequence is TGTGCCAGCAGCTTAGACGGGGATGAGGGCGTCACCGGGGAGCTGTTTTTT. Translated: CASSLDGDEGVTGELFF.

CDR3 residues: CASSLLFMSSGNTIYF. The CDR3 DNA is TGTGCCAGCAGCTTGTTGTTTATGAGCTCTGGAAACACCATATATTTT. The chain has TRBV5-6 and TRBJ1-3; no clear D gene. V was pared by 1 base and J by 0 bases, with 11 bases between. Germline V lookup: CDR1 SGHDT, CDR2 YYEEEE. The CDR3 runs 16 residues.

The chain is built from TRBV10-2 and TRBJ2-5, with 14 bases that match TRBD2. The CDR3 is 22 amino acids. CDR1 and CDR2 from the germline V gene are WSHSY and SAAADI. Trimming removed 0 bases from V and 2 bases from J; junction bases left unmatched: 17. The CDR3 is CASSESGTSGGRKLSNQETQYF. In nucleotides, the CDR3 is TGCGCCAGCAGTGAGTCTGGGACTAGCGGGGGACGAAAATTATCTAATCAAGAGACCCAGTACTTC.

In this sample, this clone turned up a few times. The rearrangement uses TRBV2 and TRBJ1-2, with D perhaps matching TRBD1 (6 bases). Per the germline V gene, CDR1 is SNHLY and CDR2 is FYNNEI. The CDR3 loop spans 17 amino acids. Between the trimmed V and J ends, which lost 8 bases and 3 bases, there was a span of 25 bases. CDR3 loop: CASPLGDRGAVDYGYTF. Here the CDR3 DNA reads TGTGCCAGCCCACTCGGGGATCGGGGGGCAGTTGACTATGGCTACACCTTC.

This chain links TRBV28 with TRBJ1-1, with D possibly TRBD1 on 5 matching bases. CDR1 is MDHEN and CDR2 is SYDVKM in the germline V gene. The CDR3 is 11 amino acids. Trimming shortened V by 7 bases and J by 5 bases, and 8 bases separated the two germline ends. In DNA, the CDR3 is TGTGCCAGCACAACAGGTACTGAAGCTTTCTTT. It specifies CASTTGTEAFF.

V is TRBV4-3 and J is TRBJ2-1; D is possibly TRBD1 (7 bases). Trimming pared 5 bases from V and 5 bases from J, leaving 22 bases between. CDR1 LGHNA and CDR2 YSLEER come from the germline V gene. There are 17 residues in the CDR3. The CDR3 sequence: CASSWTGPGGTNNEQFF. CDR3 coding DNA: TGCGCCAGCAGCTGGACCGGCCCAGGGGGGACGAACAATGAGCAGTTCTTC.

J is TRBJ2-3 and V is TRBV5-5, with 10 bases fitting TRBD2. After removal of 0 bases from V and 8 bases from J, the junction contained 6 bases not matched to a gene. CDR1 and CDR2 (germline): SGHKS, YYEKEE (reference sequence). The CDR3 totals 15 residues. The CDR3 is CASSLVAGGRGTQYF. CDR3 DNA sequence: TGTGCCAGCAGCTTGGTAGCGGGGGGCAGGGGTACGCAGTATTTT.

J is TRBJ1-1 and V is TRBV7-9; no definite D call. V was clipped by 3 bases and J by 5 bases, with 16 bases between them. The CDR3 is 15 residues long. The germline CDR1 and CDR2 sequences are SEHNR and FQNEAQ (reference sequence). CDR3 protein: CASSFGGIKLTEAFF. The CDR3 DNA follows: TGTGCCAGCAGCTTCGGCGGGATAAAGTTAACTGAAGCTTTCTTT.

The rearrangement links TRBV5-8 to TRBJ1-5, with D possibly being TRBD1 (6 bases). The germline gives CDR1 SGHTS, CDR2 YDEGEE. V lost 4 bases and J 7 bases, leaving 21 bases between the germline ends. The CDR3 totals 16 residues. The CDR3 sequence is CASSRQRQGREQPQHF. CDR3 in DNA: TGTGCCAGCAGCCGGCAGCGGCAGGGGAGAGAACAGCCCCAGCATTTT.

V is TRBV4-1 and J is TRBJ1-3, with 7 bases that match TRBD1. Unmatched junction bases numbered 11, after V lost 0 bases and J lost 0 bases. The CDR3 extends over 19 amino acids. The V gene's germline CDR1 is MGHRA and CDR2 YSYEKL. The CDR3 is CASSQDLRGPKGSGNTIYF. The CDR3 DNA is TGCGCCAGCAGCCAAGATCTAAGGGGGCCGAAGGGCTCTGGAAACACCATATATTTT.